This T cell receptor beta chain comes out of a study of shared clonotypes between healthy human individuals. This clone showed up just once. CD45RO-negative CD8 cells positively selected for CCR7 made up the naive population, which excluded terminally differentiated effector memory CD45RA+ cells. The method was immunoSEQ multiplex PCR; TCRdb's version includes in-frame clones alone and lacks a portion of them. The data contain about 2.1 million clones, around 93% of them singletons. The sample consisted of naive CD8+ T cells from PBMCs. This TCR was sampled from a man between 18 and 29 years old in good health. Some clones in this sample may be carry-over from other donors' samples.

CDR3 sequence reads: CASSLPGARAGELFF. For the CDR3, the DNA is TGTGCCAGCAGCTTGCCTGGAGCCCGCGCCGGGGAGCTGTTTTTT. V usage is TRBV5-6 and J usage is TRBJ2-2; D not certain. Germline lookup yields CDR1 SGHDT and CDR2 YYEEEE. V lost 1 base to trimming and J lost 6 bases, with 13 bases between them. CDR3 length equals 15 residues.